Listed here are 21 T cell receptor beta chains from one sample, sequenced in a study of radiotherapy plus CTLA-4 blockade in lung cancer. Sequencing used immunoSEQ multiplex PCR; TCRdb keeps in-frame clones, though not all of them. The sample holds some 32,000 clones, over 75% seen once. This specimen consisted of peripheral blood, obtained from a patient treated with radiotherapy plus ipilimumab. The receptors derive from a human donor with non-small cell lung cancer that progressed on radiotherapy plus ipilimumab.

This clone has just one count. This rearrangement joins TRBV5-5 to TRBJ2-2, with TRBD2 matching over 7 bases. Germline loops: CDR1 SGHKS, CDR2 YYEKEE (reference sequence). The length of the CDR3 is 16 residues. V was clipped by 4 bases and J by 2 bases; unmatched bases: 8. In nucleotides, the CDR3 is TGTGCCAGCAGCCGAAGCGGGGCTCGCAACACCGGGGAGCTGTTTTTT. Protein sequence: CASSRSGARNTGELFF.

CDR3 sequence (DNA): TGTGCCAGCAGTTACCGTCAGGGGGCACCCTACGAGCAGTACTTC. Protein product: CASSYRQGAPYEQYF. This chain links TRBV6-5 with TRBJ2-7, with 8 positions matching TRBD1. CDR1 and CDR2 (germline): MNHEY, SVGAGI. The CDR3 consists of 15 residues. The trim removed 2 bases at V and 2 bases at J, leaving 5 bases unmatched.

The chain joins TRBV5-4 to TRBJ1-5; D possibly corresponds to TRBD1 (5 bases). Germline V gene lookup returns CDR1 SGHNT and CDR2 YYREEE (reference sequence). Trimming took 4 bases from V and 6 from J, leaving 14 bases between them. The CDR3 loop spans 14 amino acids. CDR3 sequence reads: CASSAGQGGQPQHF. The CDR3 nucleotides are TGTGCCAGCAGCGCTGGCCAGGGAGGTCAGCCCCAGCATTTT.

The rearrangement joins TRBV11-2 to TRBJ1-1, with 11 bases aligning to TRBD1. The CDR3 is 17 residues long. The J segment lost 5 bases and the V segment lost 3 bases, leaving 11 bases of the junction unmatched. CDR1 is SGHAT, CDR2 FQNNGV, per germline. CDR3 in DNA: TGTGCCAGCAGCTTGGAAGCCGGACAGGGGGCGAGAACTGAAGCTTTCTTT. It is translated as CASSLEAGQGARTEAFF.

This rearrangement joins TRBV21-1 to TRBJ2-1; the DNA was not compared with TRBD2, the D call given in the table. TRBV21-1 is an annotated pseudogene. The CDR3 length is 13 residues. The CDR3 region is CASSKTGGNEQFF. CDR3 bases: TGTGCCAGCAGCAAAACCGGGGGGAATGAGCAGTTCTTC.

The chain combines TRBV19 with TRBJ1-1; D is undetermined. The CDR3 contains 17 residues. V lost 5 bases to trimming and J lost 3 bases, with 22 bases between them. Germline lookup yields CDR1 LNHDA and CDR2 SQIVND (reference sequence). CDR3 sequence: CASSSGSMGIRDTEAFF. Written as DNA, the CDR3 is TGTGCCAGTAGTTCGGGGTCGATGGGAATTAGGGACACTGAAGCTTTCTTT.

The rearrangement uses TRBV4-1 and TRBJ1-2, with 10 bases fitting TRBD1. Germline assignment: CDR1 MGHRA and CDR2 YSYEKL. This CDR3 contains 15 residues. V dropped 4 bases and J dropped 6; count of bases not matched to a gene: 8. CDR3 coding DNA: TGCGCCAGCAGCCCCCGACAGGGGGCTTTTAATGGCTACACCTTC. It is translated as CASSPRQGAFNGYTF.

As regards this clone: Because it lacks the conserved phenylalanine or tryptophan at the end, this CDR3 is likely a read error. Because the CDR3's place on the DNA is in doubt, the DNA is left out and the CDR3 is given as listed by TCRdb. The chain links TRBV15 to TRBJ1-2; the table names TRBD1, a call not compared with the DNA. Per the germline V gene, CDR1 is LNHNV and CDR2 is YYDKDF (reference sequence). The CDR3 length equals 14 residues, ends included. CDR3 in amino acids: CATSRDRGRAPFFS.

The chain combines TRBV6-5 with TRBJ2-7, with D maybe TRBD1 (5 bases). Trimming took off 7 bases at V and 2 bases at J, with 12 bases between the two ends. Germline V gene data show CDR1 as MNHEY and CDR2 as SVGAGI. The CDR3 has 13 amino acids. Here the CDR3 reads CASTPARAYEQYF. Written as DNA, the CDR3 is TGTGCCAGCACCCCGGCCAGGGCCTACGAGCAGTACTTC.

The chain joins TRBV7-2 to TRBJ2-3; D ambiguous. V was trimmed by 5 bases and J by 3 bases, leaving 6 bases between them. The germline V gene has CDR1 SGHTA and CDR2 FQGNSA. The CDR3 runs to 12 residues. The CDR3 coding sequence is TGTGCCAGCAGCCACCGGACAGATACGCAGTATTTT. This codes for CASSHRTDTQYF. Looking up the rest from reference TRBV7-2 and TRBJ2-3 gives the full variable domain: GAGVSQSPSNKVTEKGKDVELRCDPISGHTALYWYRQSLGQGLEFLIYFQGNSAPDKSGLPSDRFSAERTGGSVSTLTIQRTQQEDSAVYLCASSHRTDTQYFGPGTRLTVL.

On this clone itself: One junction end does not reproduce the germline sequence, and a read error may be involved. J is TRBJ2-3 and V is TRBV5-1; D perhaps matches TRBD1 (5 bases). This CDR3 is built from 11 residues. Germline V CDR1 and CDR2: SGHRS, YFSETQ. For the CDR3, the DNA is TGCGCCAGCAGGTTGGGGCTGACGCAGTATTTT. This encodes CASRLGLTQYF.

The rearrangement uses TRBV5-4 and TRBJ2-1, with 7 bases that match TRBD2. Germline values: CDR1 SGHNT, CDR2 YYREEE (reference sequence). J was trimmed by 3 bases and V by 4 bases; bases with no gene match: 4. This CDR3 region has 14 residues. Written as DNA, the CDR3 is TGTGCCAGCAGCCCAAGCGGGGACTACAATGAGCAGTTCTTC. Its protein product is CASSPSGDYNEQFF. Based on the CDR3 plus reference TRBV5-4 and TRBJ2-1, the full variable domain is ETGVTQSPTHLIKTRGQQVTLRCSSQSGHNTVSWYQQALGQGPQFIFQYYREEENGRGNFPPRFSGLQFPNYSSELNVNALELDDSALYLCASSPSGDYNEQFFGPGTRLTVL.

CDR3 nucleotide sequence: TGTGCCAGCAGCTTGGGACTAGCGGGGGTCAAGAATGAGCAGTTCTTC. The encoded protein is CASSLGLAGVKNEQFF. This chain joins TRBV5-4 and TRBJ2-1; TRBD2 agrees at 12 bases. V trimming: 0 bases; J trimming: 7 bases; junction bases outside the gene matches: 5. Germline-derived CDR1 and CDR2 are SGHNT and YYREEE (reference sequence). The CDR3 spans 16 residues.

The rearrangement uses TRBV9 and TRBJ2-2; no firm D call. This CDR3 region has 15 residues. The germline gives CDR1 SGDLS, CDR2 YYNGEE. Trimming took 3 bases from V and 6 from J, leaving 15 bases between them. CDR3: CASSAYLDLAGELFF. The CDR3 DNA is TGTGCCAGCAGCGCGTATCTAGATTTGGCCGGGGAGCTGTTTTTT.

The chain employs TRBV7-2 and TRBJ2-1; 14 nucleotides agree with TRBD2. CDR3 length: 16 amino acids. Per germline, CDR1 SGHTA and CDR2 FQGNSA. V lost 4 bases, J lost 5 bases, and 4 bases stayed unmatched. CDR3 region: CASSSTSGGGNNEQFF. The CDR3 DNA follows: TGTGCCAGCAGCTCGACTAGCGGGGGGGGTAACAATGAGCAGTTCTTC.

The rearrangement joins TRBV21-1 to TRBJ2-7; no check of the table's D call, TRBD2, against the DNA was made. TRBV21-1 corresponds to a pseudogene. CDR3 length: 13 amino acids. The CDR3 bases are TGTGCCAGCAGCAAAGTAGATGCCTACGAGCAGTACTTC. This translates into CASSKVDAYEQYF.

The chain links TRBV9 to TRBJ2-7; 7 bases agree with TRBD1. Germline V gene lookup returns CDR1 SGDLS and CDR2 YYNGEE. After removal of 0 bases from V and 0 bases from J, the junction contained 6 bases not matched to a gene. This CDR3 comprises 16 residues. DNA of the CDR3: TGTGCCAGCAGCGTAGGAGTTGGACAGGACTCCTACGAGCAGTACTTC. This codes for CASSVGVGQDSYEQYF.

The chain couples TRBV4-3 to TRBJ2-7; 8 nucleotides line up with TRBD2. The CDR3 has 17 amino acids. V shed 0 bases, J shed 4 bases, and the junction held 11 bases outside the gene matches. Germline CDR1 and CDR2: LGHNA and YSLEER. This CDR3 is CASSQDWGGASGYEQYF. CDR3 bases: TGCGCCAGCAGCCAAGATTGGGGGGGGGCTAGCGGGTACGAGCAGTACTTC.

The chain is built from TRBV5-4 and TRBJ2-2, with 13 nucleotides matching TRBD2. The CDR3 has 17 residues. Trimming at V came to 5 bases and at J to 6 bases, leaving 10 bases not matched to a gene. The germline V gene encodes CDR1 SGHNT and CDR2 YYREEE (reference sequence). CDR3 DNA: TGTGCCAGCAGGGCTCCGGAACTAGCGGGGGGGCCCGGGGAGCTGTTTTTT. Protein product: CASRAPELAGGPGELFF.

The chain uses TRBV7-6 and TRBJ1-4; tentative D call: TRBD1 (6 bases). Germline V gene data show CDR1 as SGHVS and CDR2 as FNYEAQ. V gave up 1 base and J gave up 8 bases, with 17 bases separating them. The CDR3 runs 16 residues. The CDR3 region is CASSLVPGGAGEKLFF. CDR3 sequence (DNA): TGTGCCAGCAGCTTAGTTCCGGGGGGCGCAGGGGAAAAACTGTTTTTT.

V usage is TRBV2 and J usage is TRBJ1-2; no clear D gene. CDR3 size: 13 residues. CDR1 is SNHLY and CDR2 is FYNNEI in the germline V gene. V lost 6 bases and J 4 bases, leaving 12 bases between the germline ends. CDR3 region: CASRTEGPYGYTF. DNA of the CDR3: TGTGCCAGCAGGACCGAGGGTCCCTATGGCTACACCTTC.